This TCR beta chain was identified during a study of CD8 T cells in ankylosing spondylitis. This CDR3 has 13 amino acids. Germline values: CDR1 SQVTM, CDR2 ANQGSEA. The V gene lost 4 bases and the J gene lost 1 base, with 10 bases spanning the gap. Concerning this clonotype: Its antigen is currently unknown.

Broader study findings: Ankylosing spondylitis blood appeared to carry a characteristic TCR beta motif of roughly 8 highly homologous variants. Clones that were linked to disease were CD8+ and were relatively rare in peripheral blood.

The TCR beta libraries were generated through quantitative 5'-RACE incorporating molecular barcodes. Each CDR3 protein is one row after TCRdb ran MiXCR on the 5' RACE reads. The sample contains about 540,000 distinct CDR3 sequences, about 12% of which appear only once. The gene calls are TRBV29-1 and TRBJ1-1; D may be TRBD1 (6 bases). The source of this sequence is a male donor with ankylosing spondylitis. The source material was blood, either unsorted or a sorted T cell fraction (not recorded which). This chain's CDR3 is CSVAVGGNTEAFF. CDR3 bases: TGCAGCGTTGCGGTAGGGGGGAACACTGAAGCTTTCTTT.